These 28 T cell receptor beta chains were sequenced from one sample in a study of blood T cell repertoires in COVID-19. Generated by immunoSEQ multiplex PCR, the TCRdb table keeps only in-frame clones and is missing some. The sample has 70,000 to 95,000 clones; roughly 79% are singletons. The sequenced sample was peripheral blood. The receptors come from a woman between 65 and 79 years old with acute or convalescent COVID-19.

The chain carries TRBV28 and TRBJ1-4; 8 nucleotides align to TRBD1. V shed 4 bases, J shed 8 bases, and the junction held 6 bases outside the gene matches. The CDR3 loop spans 14 amino acids. CDR1 and CDR2 (germline): MDHEN, SYDVKM. In nucleotides, the CDR3 is TGTGCCAGCAGTTCCTCAGGGGGCTCCGAAAAACTGTTTTTT. The encoded protein is CASSSSGGSEKLFF.

The chain employs TRBV4-1 and TRBJ1-1; the D gene is possibly TRBD1 (5 bases). The CDR3 extends over 18 amino acids. Trimming cost V 0 bases and J 0 bases, with 17 bases left between them. Germline assignment: CDR1 MGHRA and CDR2 YSYEKL. The CDR3 reads CASSQELGGGRLNTEAFF. The CDR3 bases are TGCGCCAGCAGCCAAGAATTGGGGGGAGGGCGCCTGAACACTGAAGCTTTCTTT.

This rearrangement joins TRBV9 to TRBJ2-4; D is uncertain. Germline V lookup: CDR1 SGDLS, CDR2 YYNGEE. There are 14 residues in the CDR3. Between the trimmed V and J ends, which lost 0 bases and 2 bases, there was a span of 6 bases. The CDR3 coding sequence is TGTGCCAGCAGCGTAGGAGGAACCAAAAACATTCAGTACTTC. Amino acid sequence: CASSVGGTKNIQYF.

This clone has just one count. The chain combines TRBV7-8 with TRBJ2-7; weak D call: TRBD2 (6 bases). Germline CDR1 SGHVS, CDR2 FQNEAQ. The CDR3 sequence is 15 residues long. Trimming left V 7 bases short and J 0 bases short, with 16 bases between. Here the CDR3 DNA reads TGTGCCAGCACCCTAAGGGAGCGGGCCTCCTACGAGCAGTACTTC. It is translated as CASTLRERASYEQYF.

The chain is built from TRBV19 and TRBJ2-7; 7 positions agree with TRBD2. Per the germline V gene, CDR1 is LNHDA and CDR2 is SQIVND (reference sequence). Unmatched junction bases numbered 9, after V lost 5 bases and J lost 2 bases. CDR3 length equals 15 residues. CDR3 DNA sequence: TGTGCCAGTAGTGAGGCTAGCGGACTAGCCTACGAGCAGTACTTC. Encoded protein: CASSEASGLAYEQYF.

The chain uses TRBV3-1 (or the pseudogene TRBV3-2) and TRBJ1-6; D possibly corresponds to TRBD1 (5 bases). Germline V gene data show CDR1 as LGHDT and CDR2 as YNNKEL (reference sequence). CDR3 length equals 17 residues. The V end was cut by 4 bases, the J end by 1 base, with 14 bases between. The CDR3 DNA follows: TGTGCCAGCAGCCTCAGCCGGGGGAGGTCCTATAATTCACCCCTCCACTTT. It specifies CASSLSRGRSYNSPLHF.

This clone showed up just once. The V call is TRBV19, the J call TRBJ1-3; possible D gene TRBD1, 5 bases. The CDR3 is 19 residues long. From germline, CDR1 is LNHDA and CDR2 SQIVND (reference sequence). Trimming shortened V by 5 bases and J by 2 bases, and 25 bases separated the two germline ends. The DNA of the CDR3 is TGTGCCAGTAGTCCGCGGGGCGTATGGAGAGAAGGTGCTGGAAACACCATATATTTT. Translated, it gives CASSPRGVWREGAGNTIYF.

This chain links TRBV18 with TRBJ2-5; D remains ambiguous. The CDR3 extends over 12 amino acids. The V gene lost 0 bases and the J gene lost 5 bases, with 4 bases spanning the gap. Germline V lookup: CDR1 KGHSH, CDR2 LQKENI. The CDR3, as DNA: TGTGCCAGCTCACCACCCGGGGAGACCCAGTACTTC. This translates into CASSPPGETQYF.

The rearrangement links TRBV15 to TRBJ1-6; unclear D gene. The V end lost 9 bases, the J end lost 7 bases, and 10 bases lay between the germline ends. This CDR3 contains 12 residues. The germline CDR1 and CDR2 sequences are LNHNV and YYDKDF (reference sequence). The CDR3 bases are TGTGCCACGACTTCAGAGAATTCACCCCTCCACTTT. Its translation is CATTSENSPLHF.

The CDR3 spells CASSGTSGSSEQFF. The CDR3 nucleotides are TGTGCCAGCAGCGGGACTAGCGGGAGTAGTGAGCAGTTCTTC. The chain joins TRBV3-1 (or the pseudogene TRBV3-2) to TRBJ2-1; TRBD2 aligns across 14 bases. The CDR3 totals 14 residues. The V and J ends lost 5 bases and 9 bases, in that order; junction bases with no gene match: 3. Germline-derived CDR1 and CDR2 are LGHDT and YNNKEL (reference sequence).

The chain is built from TRBV9 and TRBJ1-4; D unclear. Germline lookup yields CDR1 SGDLS and CDR2 YYNGEE. V lost 1 base, J lost 14 bases, and 12 bases lay in between. This CDR3 has 12 amino acids. The CDR3 loop is CASSVSGRRLFF. The CDR3 nucleotides are TGTGCCAGCAGCGTATCGGGGAGGCGGCTGTTTTTT.

V gene TRBV5-5 combines with J gene TRBJ1-6, with 7 bases lining up with TRBD1. The V gene's germline CDR1 is SGHKS and CDR2 YYEKEE (reference sequence). With V trimmed by 3 bases and J by 12 bases, 9 bases remained unmatched. The CDR3 sequence is 14 residues long. The CDR3 nucleotides read TGTGCCAGCAGCTCCGGACAGGCTAGGGGACCCCTCCACTTT. It encodes CASSSGQARGPLHF.

CDR3 protein: CASNDFSNQPQHF. The CDR3 DNA follows: TGTGCCAGCAACGACTTTAGCAATCAGCCCCAGCATTTT. The chain recombines TRBV12-3 or TRBV12-4 with TRBJ1-5; D unclear. V was clipped by 7 bases and J by 0 bases, with 7 bases between them. The CDR3 covers 13 residues.

The chain employs TRBV18 and TRBJ1-1; D uncertain. Germline values: CDR1 KGHSH, CDR2 LQKENI. V was cut by 2 bases and J by 0 bases, with 7 bases left in between. The CDR3 totals 14 residues. The chain's CDR3 is CASSPAIMNTEAFF. The DNA of the CDR3 is TGTGCCAGCTCACCAGCGATCATGAACACTGAAGCTTTCTTT.

The chain employs TRBV30 and TRBJ1-5, with D perhaps matching TRBD1 (6 bases). Germline V gene data show CDR1 as GTSNPN and CDR2 as SVGIG (reference sequence). V lost 5 bases and J lost 0, with 14 bases in between. CDR3 length: 15 residues. This CDR3 reads CAWSWGRGSNQPQHF. The CDR3 nucleotides read TGTGCCTGGTCTTGGGGCAGGGGTAGCAATCAGCCCCAGCATTTT.

This clone has just a few counts. The CDR3 DNA reads TGTGCCAGCAGCATGAGCGACAACTATGGCTACACCTTC. Residues: CASSMSDNYGYTF. This rearrangement joins TRBV7-8 to TRBJ1-2, with no clear D. Trimming shortened V by 5 bases and J by 2 bases, and 9 bases separated the two germline ends. Germline CDR1 SGHVS, CDR2 FQNEAQ. The CDR3 runs to 13 residues.

The chain recombines TRBV7-2 with TRBJ2-2; D possibly corresponds to TRBD2 (5 bases). Deletions cut 1 base from V and 7 bases from J, with 10 bases between. The CDR3 length is 14 residues. Germline CDR1 is SGHTA and CDR2 is FQGNSA. CDR3 in DNA: TGTGCCAGCAGCTTAGACGGGAACGGCGGGGAGCTGTTTTTT. This codes for CASSLDGNGGELFF.

V and J are TRBV30 and TRBJ2-1; D is uncertain. The CDR3 consists of 11 residues. CDR1 is GTSNPN, CDR2 SVGIG, per germline (reference sequence). V was cut by 7 bases and J by 9 bases, with 13 bases left in between. CDR3 DNA: TGTGCCTCAGACTTCACCAGTGAGCAGTTCTTC. This gives the protein CASDFTSEQFF.

This clone is labeled medium-sized (0.01 to 0.1%). The chain has TRBV5-5 and TRBJ2-7; D gene uncertain. CDR1 and CDR2 (germline): SGHKS, YYEKEE (reference sequence). The germline V and J ends were trimmed by 0 bases and 10 bases, with 17 bases remaining between them. This CDR3 is built from 14 residues. The DNA for the CDR3 is TGTGCCAGCAGCTTGGGTGAGGTTTTGGCGCTACAGTACTTC. Encoded protein: CASSLGEVLALQYF.

This clone was seen only a few times. The chain recombines TRBV6-4 with TRBJ2-1; 7 nucleotides match TRBD2. Germline CDR1 is MRHNA and CDR2 is SNTAGT. The CDR3 has 15 residues. Trimming cost V 4 bases and J 0 bases; bases outside gene matches: 3. CDR3 protein: CASSARETSYNEQFF. CDR3 sequence (DNA): TGTGCCAGCAGTGCGCGGGAGACCTCCTACAATGAGCAGTTCTTC.

The rearrangement links TRBV7-4 to TRBJ1-1; unclear D gene. The CDR3 consists of 17 residues. The ends were cut back, 1 base at V and 4 bases at J, with 19 bases in the middle. Germline loops: CDR1 SGHVT, CDR2 SQSDAQ. CDR3 amino acids: CASSLGGWGGYGTEAFF. The DNA for the CDR3 is TGTGCCAGCAGCTTAGGCGGGTGGGGAGGGTACGGCACTGAAGCTTTCTTT.

The chain employs TRBV28 and TRBJ1-1; maybe TRBD1 (6 bases). This CDR3 is 13 amino acids long. Trimming took off 7 bases at V and 5 bases at J, with 14 bases between the two ends. The germline V gene encodes CDR1 MDHEN and CDR2 SYDVKM. The CDR3 DNA is TGTGCCAGCACCTTACAGGGAAGAACTGAAGCTTTCTTT. Its protein is CASTLQGRTEAFF. Based on the CDR3 plus reference TRBV28 and TRBJ1-1, the full variable domain is DVKVTQSSRYLVKRTGEKVFLECVQDMDHENMFWYRQDPGLGLRLIYFSYDVKMKEKGDIPEGYSVSREKKERFSLILESASTNQTSMYLCASTLQGRTEAFFGQGTRLTVV.

This rearrangement joins TRBV10-1 to TRBJ2-7; TRBD2 might be the D (6 bases). The CDR3 sequence is 14 residues long. The germline V gene encodes CDR1 WNHNN and CDR2 SYGVQD (reference sequence). The V and J ends lost 2 bases and 0 bases respectively, with 8 bases between them. CDR3 DNA sequence: TGCGCCAGCAGTGAGAAGCGGGTCTCCTACGAGCAGTACTTC. This codes for CASSEKRVSYEQYF.

The chain joins TRBV19 to TRBJ1-3; 10 bases match TRBD1. The CDR3 sequence is 15 residues long. CDR1 and CDR2 (germline): LNHDA, SQIVND (reference sequence). The V and J ends lost 4 bases and 2 bases, in that order; junction bases with no gene match: 2. The CDR3 DNA is TGTGCCAGTAGTACGGACAGGGGGACTGGAAACACCATATATTTT. As protein: CASSTDRGTGNTIYF.

This sequence joins TRBV5-4 and TRBJ2-7, with 9 positions matching TRBD2. This CDR3 region has 15 residues. Looked up from germline, CDR1 is SGHNT and CDR2 is YYREEE (reference sequence). J was trimmed by 5 bases and V by 0 bases; bases with no gene match: 6. CDR3 bases: TGTGCCAGCAGCTTGGCCCTAGCGGGACCGGACGAGCAGTACTTC. Protein product: CASSLALAGPDEQYF.

This chain uses TRBV5-1 with TRBJ2-3; 11 bases agree with TRBD2. Trimming removed 4 bases from V and 5 bases from J; junction bases left unmatched: 12. The CDR3 spans 17 residues. Germline V lookup: CDR1 SGHRS, CDR2 YFSETQ. The CDR3 coding sequence is TGCGCCAGCAGCACGTGGACTAGCGGGTTTCAACAAGATACGCAGTATTTT. It translates to CASSTWTSGFQQDTQYF.

This clone came up a few times. This chain uses TRBV4-2 with TRBJ1-2; 7 bases align to TRBD1. J was trimmed by 8 bases and V by 4 bases; bases with no gene match: 10. There are 14 residues in the CDR3. Germline values: CDR1 LGHNA, CDR2 YNFKEQ. CDR3 amino acids: CASSPRTGAYGYTF. The CDR3 DNA reads as TGTGCCAGCAGCCCGAGGACAGGAGCTTACGGCTACACCTTC.

The V gene is TRBV29-1, the J gene TRBJ1-3; D might be TRBD1 (5 bases). This CDR3 is built from 13 residues. Germline V CDR1 and CDR2: SQVTM, ANQGSEA. V was clipped by 5 bases and J by 4 bases, with 12 bases between them. The CDR3 nucleotides are TGCAGCGTTACACAGGTCCGAGGAAACACCATATATTTT. Protein sequence: CSVTQVRGNTIYF. Full variable domain (remainder filled in from reference TRBV29-1 and TRBJ1-3): SAVISQKPSRDICQRGTSLTIQCQVDSQVTMMFWYRQQPGQSLTLIATANQGSEATYESGFVIDKFPISRPNLTFSTLTVSNMSPEDSSIYLCSVTQVRGNTIYFGEGSWLTVV.